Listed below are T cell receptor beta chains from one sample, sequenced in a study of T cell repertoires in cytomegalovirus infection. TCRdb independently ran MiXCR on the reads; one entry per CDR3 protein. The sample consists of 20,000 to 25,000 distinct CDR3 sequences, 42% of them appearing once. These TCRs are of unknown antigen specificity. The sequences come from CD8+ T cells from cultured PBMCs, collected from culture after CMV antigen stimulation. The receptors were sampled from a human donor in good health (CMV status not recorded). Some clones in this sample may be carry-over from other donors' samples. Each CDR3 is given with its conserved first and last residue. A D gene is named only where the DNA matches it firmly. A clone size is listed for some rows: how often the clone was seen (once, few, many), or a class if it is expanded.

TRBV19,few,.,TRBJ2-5,CASSIGGPPETQYF,TGTGCCAGTAGTATCGGGGGCCCCCCGGAGACCCAGTACTTC
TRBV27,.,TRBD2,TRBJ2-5,CASSFRGDGETQYF,TGTGCCAGCAGTTTTCGGGGGGATGGAGAGACCCAGTACTTC
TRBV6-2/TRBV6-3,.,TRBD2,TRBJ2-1,CASRPMGAGTSGKDSYNEQFF,TGTGCCAGCAGACCTATGGGGGCCGGGACTAGCGGGAAGGATTCCTACAATGAGCAGTTCTTC
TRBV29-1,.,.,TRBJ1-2,CSVEAGNDGYTF,TGCAGCGTTGAGGCCGGGAATGATGGCTACACCTTC
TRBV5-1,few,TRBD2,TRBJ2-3,CASSSSEDAPGLATDTQYF,TGCGCCAGCAGCTCGTCTGAGGACGCTCCGGGACTAGCGACAGATACGCAGTATTTT
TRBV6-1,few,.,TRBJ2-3,CASFSRDTDTQYF,TGTGCCAGCTTTTCCAGAGACACAGATACGCAGTATTTT
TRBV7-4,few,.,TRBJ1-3,CASSLGRSGNTIYF,TGTGCCAGCAGCTTGGGGCGCTCTGGAAACACCATATATTTT
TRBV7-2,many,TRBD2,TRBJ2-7,CASSYGGSNEQYF,TGTGCCAGCAGCTACGGGGGGTCGAACGAGCAGTACTTC
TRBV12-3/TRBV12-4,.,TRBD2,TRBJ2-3,CASSLAGVKDTQYF,TGTGCCAGCAGTCTAGCGGGAGTAAAAGATACGCAGTATTTT
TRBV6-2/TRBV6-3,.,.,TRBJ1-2,CASKREAGGYTF,TGTGCCAGCAAGAGAGAGGCTGGTGGCTACACCTTC
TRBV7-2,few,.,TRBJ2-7,CASSFSGSYEQYF,TGTGCCAGCAGCTTTTCCGGCTCCTACGAGCAGTACTTC
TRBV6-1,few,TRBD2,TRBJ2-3,CASILAGASTDTQYF,TGTGCCAGCATTCTAGCGGGGGCAAGCACAGATACGCAGTATTTT
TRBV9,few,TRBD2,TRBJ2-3,CASSVRAGGVTDTQYF,TGTGCCAGCAGCGTAAGAGCGGGGGGGGTTACAGATACGCAGTATTTT
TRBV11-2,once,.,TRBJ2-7,CASTPQGSAYEQYF,TGTGCCAGCACCCCTCAGGGGTCTGCCTACGAGCAGTACTTC
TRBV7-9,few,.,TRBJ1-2,CASSSTTGTYGYTF,TGTGCCAGCAGCTCGACCACAGGGACCTATGGCTACACCTTC
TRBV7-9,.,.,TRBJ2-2,CASSFWRGQTGELFF,TGTGCCAGCAGCTTCTGGCGGGGGCAGACCGGGGAGCTGTTTTTT
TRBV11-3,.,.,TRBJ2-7,CASSLQGGVEQYF,TGTGCCAGCAGCTTACAGGGAGGCGTCGAGCAGTACTTC
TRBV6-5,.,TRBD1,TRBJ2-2,CASRDLQGAGGELFF,TGTGCCAGCAGGGATTTACAGGGGGCGGGCGGGGAGCTGTTTTTT
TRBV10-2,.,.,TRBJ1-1,CASSETGTETEAFF,TGCGCCAGCAGTGAGACCGGGACGGAGACTGAAGCTTTCTTT
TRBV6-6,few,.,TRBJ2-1,CASRHRGGTYNEQFF,TGTGCCAGCAGGCACAGGGGGGGTACCTACAATGAGCAGTTCTTC
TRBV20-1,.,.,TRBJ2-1,CSARGHLGGNEQFF,TGCAGTGCTAGAGGACACCTGGGTGGCAATGAGCAGTTCTTC
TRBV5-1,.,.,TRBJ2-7,CASSSRVPSSYEQYF,TGCGCCAGCAGCTCCCGGGTCCCGAGCTCCTACGAGCAGTACTTC
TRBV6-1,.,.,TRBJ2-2,CASTSTPGELFF,TGTGCCAGCACCTCGACCCCCGGGGAGCTGTTTTTT
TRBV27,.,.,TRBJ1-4,CASSSTGWGEKLFF,TGTGCCAGCAGTTCGACAGGTTGGGGTGAAAAACTGTTTTTT
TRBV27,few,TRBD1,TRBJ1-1,CASSSPGGGTEAFF,TGTGCCAGCAGTTCCCCAGGGGGGGGCACTGAAGCTTTCTTT
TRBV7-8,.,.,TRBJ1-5,CASSPDRQFNQPQHF,TGTGCCAGCAGCCCAGACAGACAATTCAATCAGCCCCAGCATTTT
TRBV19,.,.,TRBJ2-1,CASQRVADSYNEQFF,TGTGCCAGCCAAAGGGTAGCGGACTCCTACAATGAGCAGTTCTTC
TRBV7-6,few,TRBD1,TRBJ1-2,CASSTRQGSSRGYTF,TGTGCCAGCAGCACGAGACAGGGGTCAAGTAGGGGCTACACCTTC
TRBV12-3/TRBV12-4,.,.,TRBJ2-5,CATLRGTIGQETQYF,TGTGCCACCTTGAGAGGGACAATAGGGCAAGAGACCCAGTACTTC
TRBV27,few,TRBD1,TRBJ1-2,CASVGQGANGYTF,TGTGCCAGCGTCGGGCAGGGGGCAAATGGCTACACCTTC
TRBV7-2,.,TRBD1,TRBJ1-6,CASSLGQGAYNSPLHF,TGTGCCAGCAGCTTAGGACAGGGGGCCTATAATTCACCCCTCCACTTT
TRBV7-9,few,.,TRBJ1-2,CASSLEGYGYTF,TGTGCCAGCAGCTTAGAGGGGTATGGCTACACCTTC
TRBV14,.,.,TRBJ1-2,CASSHHIGGYGYTF,TGTGCCAGCAGCCATCATATCGGGGGCTATGGCTACACCTTC
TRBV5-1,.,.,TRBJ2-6,CASSYRTAGGANVLTF,TGCGCCAGCAGTTATCGGACCGCTGGTGGGGCCAACGTCCTGACTTTC
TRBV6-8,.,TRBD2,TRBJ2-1,CASSGSGDEQFF,TGTGCCAGTAGCGGGAGTGGCGATGAGCAGTTCTTC
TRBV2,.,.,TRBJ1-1,CASSEGSGTGNTEAFF,TGTGCCAGCAGTGAAGGGTCAGGGACCGGGAACACTGAAGCTTTCTTT
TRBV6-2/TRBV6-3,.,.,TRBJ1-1,CASSLGALEAFF,TGTGCCAGCAGTCTGGGAGCCCTTGAAGCTTTCTTT
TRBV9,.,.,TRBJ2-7,CASSVAAGELDEQYF,TGTGCCAGCAGCGTAGCGGCAGGGGAGCTCGACGAGCAGTACTTC
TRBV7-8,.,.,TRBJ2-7,CASSLEQPGYYEQYF,TGTGCCAGCAGCTTAGAACAGCCGGGATACTACGAGCAGTACTTC
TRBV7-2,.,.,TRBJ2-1,CASSRGTRGADEQFF,TGTGCCAGCAGCCGCGGGACTCGTGGTGCCGATGAGCAGTTCTTC
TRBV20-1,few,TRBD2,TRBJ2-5,CSLRVAGVRQETQYF,TGCAGTCTTAGGGTAGCGGGAGTAAGACAAGAGACCCAGTACTTC